What follows is one T cell receptor (beta chain) and its context. Its antigen is as yet unknown. Produced via immunoSEQ multiplex PCR; TCRdb's table is partial and in-frame only. The top ten clones hold around 6% of a sample with some 17,000 clones, around 79% of them seen once. The sample belongs to a study of tumor-infiltrating lymphocytes in localized non-small cell lung cancer. The study, taken as a whole, reports: No T-cell fraction difference was seen between IM1 and IM2 tumors.

Sequencing input: lung tumor tissue. The TCR sequence derives from a human donor with non-small cell lung cancer.

The CDR3: CASSQRLAAAGVNEQFF. CDR3 DNA sequence: TGCGCCAGCAGTCAAAGACTAGCTGCTGCGGGGGTGAATGAGCAGTTCTTC. This chain connects TRBV10-2 to TRBJ2-1; 7 bases line up with TRBD2. The CDR3 covers 17 residues. The germline CDR1 and CDR2 sequences are WSHSY and SAAADI. V trimming: 5 bases; J trimming: 7 bases; junction bases outside the gene matches: 17.